This section outlines one TCR beta chain sequence together with its context. CDR3 length: 14 amino acids. In germline, CDR1 is SGHKS, CDR2 YYEKEE (reference sequence). With V trimmed by 6 bases and J by 5 bases, 9 bases remained unmatched. The data were obtained in a study of blood T cell repertoires in COVID-19. Assay: immunoSEQ multiplex PCR; the TCRdb copy retains only in-frame clones and omits some. The sample consists of some 170,000 clones, approximately 80% of them appearing once. Recruitment covered roughly 22 US areas and drew participants whose ages spanned about 18 to 89 years. All recovered Cohort 3 donors got two negative PCRs, got clearance, or saw symptom resolution.

V is TRBV5-5 and J is TRBJ1-1, with 8 positions matching TRBD1. The source of this sequence is a man between 50 and 59 years old who had recovered from COVID-19. Sequenced material: PBMCs or T cells enriched from blood (not recorded which). CDR3 DNA sequence: TGTGCCAGCACCCCCCGGACAGGGCAGACTGAAGCTTTCTTT. Its translation is CASTPRTGQTEAFF.